The sample holds a few counts of the clone carrying this T cell receptor beta chain. Its antigen is currently unknown. These data originate in a study of beta chain features in type 1 diabetes. Sequencing targeted expressed TCRB transcripts, as all isolated RNA had been reverse transcribed. Some clones are missing from TCRdb's copy, which holds only in-frame ones; the method was immunoSEQ multiplex PCR. The sample records 500,000 to 700,000 clones, around 15% being singletons. The study, taken as a whole, reports: Insertions at VDJ junctions were less frequent in type 1 diabetes patients. These patients also deleted more nucleotides at the same junctions. Sequencing the cDNA could make cells with high TCR expression show up more than they should. Type 1 diabetes patients had TCRB CDR3s that were shorter (moderately but significantly so) in all four CD4+ subsets.

The material sequenced was naive CD4+ T cells from blood. The sequence derives from a man younger than 35 in good health.

This CDR3 is CASSVAPRAETQYF. The CDR3 nucleotides are TGTGCCAGCAGCGTAGCCCCGAGGGCGGAGACGCAGTATTTT. The chain couples TRBV9 to TRBJ2-3; possibly TRBD2 for D (5 bases). Trimming took 0 bases from V and 9 from J, leaving 14 bases between them. The CDR3 length is 14 residues. Germline values: CDR1 SGDLS, CDR2 YYNGEE.